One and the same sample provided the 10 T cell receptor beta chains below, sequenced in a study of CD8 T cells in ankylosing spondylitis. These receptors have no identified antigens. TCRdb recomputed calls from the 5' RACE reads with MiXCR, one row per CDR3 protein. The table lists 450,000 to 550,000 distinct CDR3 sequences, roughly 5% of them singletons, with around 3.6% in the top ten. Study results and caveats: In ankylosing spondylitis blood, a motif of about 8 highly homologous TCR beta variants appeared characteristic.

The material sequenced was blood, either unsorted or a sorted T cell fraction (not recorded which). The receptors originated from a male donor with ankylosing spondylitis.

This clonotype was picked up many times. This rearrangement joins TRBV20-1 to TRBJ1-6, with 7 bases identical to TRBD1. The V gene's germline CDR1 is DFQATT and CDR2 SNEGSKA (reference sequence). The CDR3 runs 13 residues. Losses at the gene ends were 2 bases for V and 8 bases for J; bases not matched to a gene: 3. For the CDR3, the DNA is TGCAGTGCTAGACCAGACAGGGATTCACCCCTCCACTTT. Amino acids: CSARPDRDSPLHF.

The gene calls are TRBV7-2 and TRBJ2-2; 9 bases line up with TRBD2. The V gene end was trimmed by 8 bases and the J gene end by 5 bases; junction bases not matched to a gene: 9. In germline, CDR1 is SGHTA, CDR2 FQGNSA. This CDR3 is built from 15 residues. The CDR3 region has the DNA TGTGCCAGCGGGGCTCTTACTAGCGGGACCGGGGAGCTGTTTTTT. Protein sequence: CASGALTSGTGELFF.

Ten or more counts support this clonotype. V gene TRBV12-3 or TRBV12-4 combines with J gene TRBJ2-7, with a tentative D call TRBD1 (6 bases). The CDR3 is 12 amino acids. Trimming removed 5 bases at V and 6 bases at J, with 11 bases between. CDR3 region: CASSHPRGEQYF. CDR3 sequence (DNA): TGTGCCAGCAGTCACCCCAGGGGCGAGCAGTACTTC.

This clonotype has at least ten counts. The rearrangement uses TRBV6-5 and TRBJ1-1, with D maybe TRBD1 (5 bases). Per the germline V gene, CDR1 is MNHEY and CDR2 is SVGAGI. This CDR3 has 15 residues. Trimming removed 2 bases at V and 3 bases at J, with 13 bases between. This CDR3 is CASSYARALHTEAFF. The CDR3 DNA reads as TGTGCCAGCAGTTACGCCAGGGCCCTTCACACTGAAGCTTTCTTT.

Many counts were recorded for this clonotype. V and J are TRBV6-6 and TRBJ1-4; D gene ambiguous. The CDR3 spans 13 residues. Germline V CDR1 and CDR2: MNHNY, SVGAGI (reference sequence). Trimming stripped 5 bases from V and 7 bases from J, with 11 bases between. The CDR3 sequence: CASSRYPGEKLFF. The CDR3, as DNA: TGTGCCAGCAGTCGCTACCCGGGTGAAAAACTGTTTTTT.

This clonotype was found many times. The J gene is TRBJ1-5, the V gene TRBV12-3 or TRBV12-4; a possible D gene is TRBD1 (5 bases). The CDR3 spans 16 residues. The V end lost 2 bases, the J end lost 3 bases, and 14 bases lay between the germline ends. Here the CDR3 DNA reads TGTGCCAGCAGTTTAAGGATAGGGGTGGCCAATCAGCCCCAGCATTTT. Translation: CASSLRIGVANQPQHF.

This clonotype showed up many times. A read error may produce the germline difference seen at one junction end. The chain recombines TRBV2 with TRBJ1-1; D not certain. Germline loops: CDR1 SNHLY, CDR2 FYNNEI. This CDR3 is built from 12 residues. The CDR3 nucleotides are TGTGCCAGCAAAGGAAGGAACTCTGAAGCTTTCTTT. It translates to CASKGRNSEAFF.

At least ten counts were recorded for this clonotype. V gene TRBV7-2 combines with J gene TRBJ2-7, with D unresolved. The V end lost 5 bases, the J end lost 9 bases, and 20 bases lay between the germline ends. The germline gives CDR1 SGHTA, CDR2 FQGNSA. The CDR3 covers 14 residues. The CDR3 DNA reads TGTGCCAGCAGCCAAGGGCGGATCCCTGCTTGGCAGTACTTC. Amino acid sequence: CASSQGRIPAWQYF. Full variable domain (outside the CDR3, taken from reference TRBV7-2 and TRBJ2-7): GAGVSQSPSNKVTEKGKDVELRCDPISGHTALYWYRQSLGQGLEFLIYFQGNSAPDKSGLPSDRFSAERTGGSVSTLTIQRTQQEDSAVYLCASSQGRIPAWQYFGPGTRLTVT.

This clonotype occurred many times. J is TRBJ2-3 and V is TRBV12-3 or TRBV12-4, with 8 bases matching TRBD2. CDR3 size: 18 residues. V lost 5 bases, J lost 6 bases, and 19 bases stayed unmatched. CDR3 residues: CASSAVVWRSGSVDTQYF. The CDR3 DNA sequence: TGTGCCAGCAGTGCCGTCGTATGGCGGAGCGGGAGTGTGGATACGCAGTATTTT.

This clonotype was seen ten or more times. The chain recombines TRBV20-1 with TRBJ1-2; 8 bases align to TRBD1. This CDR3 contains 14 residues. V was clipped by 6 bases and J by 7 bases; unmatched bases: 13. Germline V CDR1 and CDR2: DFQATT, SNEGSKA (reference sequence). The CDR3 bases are TGCAGTGCCTCCCGCAGGGGGCGAAGCTTTGGCTACACCTTC. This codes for CSASRRGRSFGYTF.